This T cell receptor beta chain was sequenced during a study of T-cell memory formation after mild COVID-19. Constant-segment primers were used for 5'RACE, and the resulting TCR alpha and TCR beta cDNA libraries carried sample barcodes and UMIs. One entry per CDR3 protein results from TCRdb running MiXCR on the 5' RACE reads. The table has about 150,000 distinct CDR3 sequences, around a third seen once; the top ten hold about 12%. The CDR3 is 11 amino acids. V shed 2 bases and J shed 8 bases, with 4 bases lying between them. Germline loops: CDR1 SGHTA, CDR2 FQGNSA. V gene TRBV7-2 combines with J gene TRBJ2-1, with D unresolved. This sequence originates from an adult woman who had mild COVID-19 (a few samples of this study predate the infection). Cell type and time point are not known. The sequenced sample was PBMCs or a T cell subset sorted from them (not recorded which). CDR3 in DNA: TGTGCCAGCAGCTTAACCTATGAGCAGTTCTTC. It specifies CASSLTYEQFF.